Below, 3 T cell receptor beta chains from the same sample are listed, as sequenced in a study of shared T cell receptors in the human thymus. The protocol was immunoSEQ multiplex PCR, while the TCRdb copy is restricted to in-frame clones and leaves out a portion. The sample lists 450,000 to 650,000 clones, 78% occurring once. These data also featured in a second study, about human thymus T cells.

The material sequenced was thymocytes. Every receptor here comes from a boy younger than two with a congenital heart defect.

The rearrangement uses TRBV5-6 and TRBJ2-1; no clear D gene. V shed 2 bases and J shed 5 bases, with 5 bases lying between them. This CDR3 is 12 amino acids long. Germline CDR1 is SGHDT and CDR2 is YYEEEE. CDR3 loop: CASSFRDNEQFF. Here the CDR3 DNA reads TGTGCCAGCAGCTTCCGGGACAATGAGCAGTTCTTC.

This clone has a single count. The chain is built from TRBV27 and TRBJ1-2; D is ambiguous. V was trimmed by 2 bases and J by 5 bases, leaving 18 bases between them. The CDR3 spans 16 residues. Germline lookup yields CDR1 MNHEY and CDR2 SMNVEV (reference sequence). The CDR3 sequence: CASSLIMGQDLYGYTF. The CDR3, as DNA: TGTGCCAGCAGTTTAATCATGGGTCAGGATTTGTATGGCTACACCTTC.

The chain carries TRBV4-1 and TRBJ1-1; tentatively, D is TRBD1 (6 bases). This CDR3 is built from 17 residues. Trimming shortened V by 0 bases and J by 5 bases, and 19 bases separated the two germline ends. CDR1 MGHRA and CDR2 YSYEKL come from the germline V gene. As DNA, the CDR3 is TGCGCCAGCAGCCAAGAACCGCGGGGGGCGATGGGAACTGAAGCTTTCTTT. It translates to CASSQEPRGAMGTEAFF.